One and the same sample provided the 9 T cell receptor beta chains below, sequenced in a study of cytomegalovirus exposure and HLA in healthy donors. Some clones are missing from TCRdb's copy, which holds only in-frame ones; the method was immunoSEQ multiplex PCR. This table holds about 240,000 clones, around 88% found once. The source material was PBMCs. These receptors came from a woman between 25 and 40 years old in good health and CMV-seropositive.

This chain joins TRBV10-2 and TRBJ2-1, with D possibly being TRBD2 (6 bases). The CDR3 extends over 14 amino acids. Between the trimmed V and J ends, which lost 5 bases and 7 bases, there was a span of 15 bases. Germline values: CDR1 WSHSY, CDR2 SAAADI. CDR3 loop: CASSTRTSGNEQFF. As DNA, the CDR3 is TGCGCCAGCAGTACCCGGACCAGCGGGAATGAGCAGTTCTTC.

The rearrangement uses TRBV28 and TRBJ1-4; 7 nucleotides line up with TRBD1. The CDR3 runs to 18 residues. V was clipped by 2 bases and J by 3 bases; unmatched bases: 12. Germline V gene sequence: CDR1 MDHEN, CDR2 SYDVKM. The CDR3 bases are TGTGCCAGCAGTTTACCAGACTACAGGGGTGAAGCTAATGAAAAACTGTTTTTT. Its translation is CASSLPDYRGEANEKLFF.

The CDR3 reads CASSPSLAGGTDTQYF. The CDR3 DNA follows: TGTGCCAGCAGCCCCTCTCTAGCGGGCGGCACAGATACGCAGTATTTT. V gene TRBV11-3 combines with J gene TRBJ2-3, with 8 bases that match TRBD2. From germline, CDR1 is SGHNT and CDR2 YENEEA. Trimming removed 5 bases from V and 1 base from J; junction bases left unmatched: 8. The CDR3 has 16 amino acids. Based on the CDR3 plus reference TRBV11-3 and TRBJ2-3, the full variable domain is EAGVVQSPRYKIIEKKQPVAFWCNPISGHNTLYWYLQNLGQGPELLIRYENEEAVDDSQLPKDRFSAERLKGVDSTLKIQPAELGDSAVYLCASSPSLAGGTDTQYFGPGTRLTVL.

The chain uses TRBV5-6 and TRBJ1-4; D remains unclear. The V gene lost 3 bases and the J gene lost 13 bases, with 22 bases spanning the gap. Germline CDR1 SGHDT, CDR2 YYEEEE. The CDR3 loop spans 15 amino acids. CDR3 sequence reads: CASSSGVDPPYGLFF. The CDR3 DNA reads TGTGCCAGCAGCTCCGGGGTCGACCCCCCGTATGGACTGTTTTTT.

This chain links TRBV16 with TRBJ2-7; TRBD1 matches at 9 bases. V was clipped by 4 bases and J by 3 bases; unmatched bases: 1. Germline CDR1 and CDR2: KGHSY and FQNENV. The CDR3 runs 13 residues. CDR3 coding DNA: TGTGCCAGCAGCCCGGGACAGGGCTACGAGCAGTACTTC. It yields the protein CASSPGQGYEQYF.

The V and J genes are TRBV2 and TRBJ1-1; 7 bases align to TRBD1. The CDR3 loop spans 13 amino acids. Germline V gene lookup returns CDR1 SNHLY and CDR2 FYNNEI. V lost 3 bases, J lost 5 bases, and 3 bases stayed unmatched. The CDR3 nucleotides are TGTGCCAGCAGTGAGGAGACAGGGACTGAAGCTTTCTTT. Protein: CASSEETGTEAFF.

This clone has just one count. CDR3 coding DNA: TGTGCCAGCAGTTTAGAGGGACTAAGAGGCGATGAGCAGTTCTTC. This sequence encodes CASSLEGLRGDEQFF. This chain links TRBV27 with TRBJ2-1; 7 bases line up with TRBD2. Germline loops: CDR1 MNHEY, CDR2 SMNVEV (reference sequence). The CDR3 covers 15 residues. J was trimmed by 8 bases and V by 2 bases; bases with no gene match: 9.

The genes are TRBV5-4 and TRBJ1-5; the match to TRBD1 covers 7 bases. Germline values: CDR1 SGHNT, CDR2 YYREEE (reference sequence). This CDR3 has 16 amino acids. With 2 bases clipped from V and 2 bases from J, the junction kept 7 bases outside the gene matches. This CDR3 is CASSLGGGGGNQPQHF. The CDR3 bases are TGTGCCAGCAGCTTAGGAGGGGGCGGAGGCAATCAGCCCCAGCATTTT.

The gene calls are TRBV14 and TRBJ2-7, with TRBD1 matching over 10 bases. The CDR3 runs to 13 residues. The V gene's germline CDR1 is SGHDN and CDR2 FVKESK. The V and J ends lost 4 bases and 7 bases, in that order; junction bases with no gene match: 4. CDR3 nucleotides: TGTGCCAGCAGCCCGGGACAGGGGCGGGAGCAGTACTTC. Protein sequence: CASSPGQGREQYF.